This T cell receptor beta chain was found in a study of T cells in Graves' hyperthyroidism and ophthalmopathy. At the level of the study: Prior to any treatment, at the point of initial diagnosis, peripheral blood was collected.

It was uncontrolled infection, other autoimmune disease, pregnancy or lactation that excluded patients. Researchers took RNA transcripts and amplified the TCR beta CDR3 regions from them. First-round RT-PCR with HTBI primers amplified the TCR CDR3 region. MiXCR was run by TCRdb on the multiplex PCR reads, yielding one entry per CDR3 protein. The sample consists of nearly 250,000 distinct CDR3 sequences, 24% of them appearing once. CDR3 length: 14 amino acids. The V end was cut by 1 base, the J end by 4 bases, with 8 bases between. The sample was blood. The V and J genes are TRBV12-3 or TRBV12-4 and TRBJ1-5; D gene ambiguous. This receptor was taken from a woman aged 35 to 49 with Graves' ophthalmopathy. The CDR3 here is CASSLGSVNQPQHF. The CDR3, as DNA: TGTGCCAGCAGTTTAGGGTCTGTGAATCAGCCCCAGCATTTT.